This T cell receptor (beta chain) was identified during a study of T cell repertoires in cytomegalovirus infection. The wider study: Indications came from public TCR beta signatures; they pointed to CMV infection and to a matching HLA type.

With respect to this clonotype: What it binds is not known.

TCRdb reprocessed the reads via MiXCR and lists one record per CDR3 protein. The table has 750,000 to 950,000 distinct CDR3 sequences, 25% to 30% seen once. Germline V gives CDR1 DFQATT, CDR2 SNEGSKA (reference sequence). The CDR3 spans 17 residues. V dropped 6 bases and J dropped 0 bases, with 21 bases sitting between them. This specimen consisted of cultured CD8+ T cells from PBMCs, obtained from culture after CMV antigen stimulation. The clonotype was recovered from a human donor in good health (CMV status not recorded). Some clones in this sample may be carry-over from other donors' samples. V gene TRBV20-1 combines with J gene TRBJ2-4; tentatively, D is TRBD2 (5 bases). DNA for the CDR3: TGCAGTGCGGTCGGGGTCCCTCTCTTTCTAGCCAAAAACATTCAGTACTTC. Its translation is CSAVGVPLFLAKNIQYF.